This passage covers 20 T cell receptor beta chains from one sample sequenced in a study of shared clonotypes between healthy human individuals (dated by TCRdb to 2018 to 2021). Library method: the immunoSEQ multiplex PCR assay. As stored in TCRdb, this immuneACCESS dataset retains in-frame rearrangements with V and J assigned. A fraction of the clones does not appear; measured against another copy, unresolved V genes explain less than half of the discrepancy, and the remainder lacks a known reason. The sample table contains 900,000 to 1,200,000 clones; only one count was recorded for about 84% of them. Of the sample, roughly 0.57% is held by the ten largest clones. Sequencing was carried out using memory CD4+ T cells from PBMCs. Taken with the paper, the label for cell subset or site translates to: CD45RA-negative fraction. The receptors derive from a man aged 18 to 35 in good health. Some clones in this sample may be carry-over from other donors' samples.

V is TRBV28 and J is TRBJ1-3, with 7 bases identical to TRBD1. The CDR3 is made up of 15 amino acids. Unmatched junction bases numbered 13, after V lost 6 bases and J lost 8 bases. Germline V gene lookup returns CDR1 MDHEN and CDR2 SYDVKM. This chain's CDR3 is CASSRDRPWGDTIYF. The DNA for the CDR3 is TGTGCCAGCAGCCGGGACAGACCCTGGGGAGACACCATATATTTT.

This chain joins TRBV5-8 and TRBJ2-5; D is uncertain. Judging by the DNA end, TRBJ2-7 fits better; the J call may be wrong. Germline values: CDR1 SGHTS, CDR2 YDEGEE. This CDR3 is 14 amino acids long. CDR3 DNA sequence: TGTGCCAGCAGCCCTTGGACCGTTTCCTACGAGCAGTACTTC. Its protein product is CASSPWTVSYEQYF.

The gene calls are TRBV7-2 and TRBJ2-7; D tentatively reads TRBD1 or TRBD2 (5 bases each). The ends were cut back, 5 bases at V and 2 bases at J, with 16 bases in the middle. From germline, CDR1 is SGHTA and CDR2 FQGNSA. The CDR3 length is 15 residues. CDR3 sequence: CASSQLTTGTYEQYF. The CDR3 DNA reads TGTGCCAGCAGCCAACTGACTACAGGAACCTACGAGCAGTACTTC.

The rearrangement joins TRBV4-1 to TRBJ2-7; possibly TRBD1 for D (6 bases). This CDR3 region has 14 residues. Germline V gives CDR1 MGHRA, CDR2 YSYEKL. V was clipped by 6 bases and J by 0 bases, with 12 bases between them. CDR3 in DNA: TGCGCCAGCAGTTGGGACACTAGCTCCTACGAGCAGTACTTC. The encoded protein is CASSWDTSSYEQYF.

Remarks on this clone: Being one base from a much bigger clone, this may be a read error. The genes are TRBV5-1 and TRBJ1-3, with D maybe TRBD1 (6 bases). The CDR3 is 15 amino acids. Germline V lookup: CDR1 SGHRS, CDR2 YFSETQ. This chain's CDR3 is CVSSLGALSGNTIYF. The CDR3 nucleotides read TGCGTCAGCAGCTTGGGGGCACTATCTGGAAACACCATATATTTT.

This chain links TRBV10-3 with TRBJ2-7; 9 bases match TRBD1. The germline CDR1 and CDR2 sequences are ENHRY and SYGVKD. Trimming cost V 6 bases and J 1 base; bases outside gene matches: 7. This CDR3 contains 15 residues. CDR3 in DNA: TGTGCCATCAGGCAGACAGGGGGAAGGTCCTACGAGCAGTACTTC. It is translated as CAIRQTGGRSYEQYF.

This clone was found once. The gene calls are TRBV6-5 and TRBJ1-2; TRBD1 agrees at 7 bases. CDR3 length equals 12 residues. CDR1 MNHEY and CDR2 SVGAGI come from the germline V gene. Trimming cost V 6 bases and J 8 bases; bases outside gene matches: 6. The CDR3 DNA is TGTGCCAGCAGGGCCACAGGGGCCGGCTACACCTTC. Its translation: CASRATGAGYTF.

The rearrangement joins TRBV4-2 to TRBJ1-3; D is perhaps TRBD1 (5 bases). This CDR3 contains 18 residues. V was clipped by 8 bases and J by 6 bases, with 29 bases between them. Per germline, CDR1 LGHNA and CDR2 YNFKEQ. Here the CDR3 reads CASSRFGAETLEENTIYF. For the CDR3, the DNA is TGTGCCAGCTCCCGATTCGGGGCGGAGACCCTCGAGGAAAACACCATATATTTT.

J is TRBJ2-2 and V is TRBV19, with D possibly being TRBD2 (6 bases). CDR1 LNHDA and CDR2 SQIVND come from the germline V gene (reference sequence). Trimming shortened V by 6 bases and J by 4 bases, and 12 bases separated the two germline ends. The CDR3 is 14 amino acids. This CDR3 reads CASRSGLPTGELFF. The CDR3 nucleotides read TGTGCCAGTAGATCGGGACTGCCCACCGGGGAGCTGTTTTTT.

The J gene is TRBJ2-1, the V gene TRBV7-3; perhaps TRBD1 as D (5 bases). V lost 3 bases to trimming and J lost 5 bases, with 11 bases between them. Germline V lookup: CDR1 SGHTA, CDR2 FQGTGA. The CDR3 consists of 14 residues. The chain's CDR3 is CASSFRQGNNEQFF. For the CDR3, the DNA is TGTGCCAGCAGCTTTAGGCAGGGAAACAATGAGCAGTTCTTC.

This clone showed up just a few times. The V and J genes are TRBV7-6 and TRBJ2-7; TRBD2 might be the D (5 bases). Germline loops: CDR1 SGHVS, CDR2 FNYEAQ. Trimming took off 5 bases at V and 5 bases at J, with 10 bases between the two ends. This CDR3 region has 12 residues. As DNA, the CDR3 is TGTGCCAGCAGCCCGGACTCAAACGAGCAGTACTTC. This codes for CASSPDSNEQYF. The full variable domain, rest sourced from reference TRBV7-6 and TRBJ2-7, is GAGVSQSPRYKVTKRGQDVALRCDPISGHVSLYWYRQALGQGPEFLTYFNYEAQQDKSGLPNDRFSAERPEGSISTLTIQRTEQRDSAMYRCASSPDSNEQYFGPGTRLTVT.

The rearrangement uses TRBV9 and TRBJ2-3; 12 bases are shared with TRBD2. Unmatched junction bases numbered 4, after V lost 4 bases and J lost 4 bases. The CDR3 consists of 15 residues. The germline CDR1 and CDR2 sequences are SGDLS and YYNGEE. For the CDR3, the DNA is TGTGCCAGCAGCCTTCTAGCGGGAGGGGCAGATACGCAGTATTTT. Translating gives CASSLLAGGADTQYF.

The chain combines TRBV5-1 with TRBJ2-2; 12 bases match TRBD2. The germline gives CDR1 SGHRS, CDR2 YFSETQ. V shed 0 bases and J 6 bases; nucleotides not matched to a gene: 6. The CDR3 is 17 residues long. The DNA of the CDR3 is TGCGCCAGCAGCTTGGTACCTAGCGGGAGGGCCCCCGGGGAGCTGTTTTTT. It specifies CASSLVPSGRAPGELFF. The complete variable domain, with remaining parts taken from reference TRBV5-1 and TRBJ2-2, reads KAGVTQTPRYLIKTRGQQVTLSCSPISGHRSVSWYQQTPGQGLQFLFEYFSETQRNKGNFPGRFSGRQFSNSRSEMNVSTLELGDSALYLCASSLVPSGRAPGELFFGEGSRLTVL.

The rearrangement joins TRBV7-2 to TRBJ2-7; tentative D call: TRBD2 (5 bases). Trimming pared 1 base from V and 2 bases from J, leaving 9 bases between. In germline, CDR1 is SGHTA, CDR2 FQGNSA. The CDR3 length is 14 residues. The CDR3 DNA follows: TGTGCCAGCAGCTTAGGACGGGGTACCTACGAGCAGTACTTC. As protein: CASSLGRGTYEQYF.

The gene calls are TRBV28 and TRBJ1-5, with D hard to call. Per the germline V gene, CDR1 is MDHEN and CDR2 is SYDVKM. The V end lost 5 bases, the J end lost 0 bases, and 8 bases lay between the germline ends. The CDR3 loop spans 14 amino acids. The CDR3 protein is CASSQTYSNQPQHF. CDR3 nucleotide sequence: TGTGCCAGCAGTCAAACTTATAGCAATCAGCCCCAGCATTTT.

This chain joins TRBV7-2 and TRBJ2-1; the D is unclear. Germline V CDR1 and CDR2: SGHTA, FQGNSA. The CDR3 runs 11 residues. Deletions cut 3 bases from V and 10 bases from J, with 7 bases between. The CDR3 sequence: CASSLDGEQFF. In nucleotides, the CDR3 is TGTGCCAGCAGCTTGGATGGCGAGCAGTTCTTC.

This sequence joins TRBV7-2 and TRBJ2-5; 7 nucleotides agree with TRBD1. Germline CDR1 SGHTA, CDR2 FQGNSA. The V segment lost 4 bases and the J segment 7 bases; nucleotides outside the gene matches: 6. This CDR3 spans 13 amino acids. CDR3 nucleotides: TGTGCCAGCAGCTCAGGGACAGTCGGGACCCAGTACTTC. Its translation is CASSSGTVGTQYF.

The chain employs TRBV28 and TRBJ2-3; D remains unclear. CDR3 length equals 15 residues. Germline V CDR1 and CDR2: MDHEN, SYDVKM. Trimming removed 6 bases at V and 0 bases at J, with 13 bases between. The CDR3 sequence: CASSPDWKSTDTQYF. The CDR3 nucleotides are TGTGCCAGCAGCCCAGACTGGAAGAGCACAGATACGCAGTATTTT.

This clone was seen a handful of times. The DNA for the CDR3 is TGTGCCAGCAGTGAAGCGCCAGGGGCTGAAGCTTTCTTT. Translating gives CASSEAPGAEAFF. The V gene is TRBV6-1, the J gene TRBJ1-1; perhaps TRBD1 as D (6 bases). Germline CDR1 and CDR2: MNHNS and SASEGT. Between the trimmed V and J ends, which lost 0 bases and 6 bases, there was a span of 8 bases. This CDR3 region has 13 residues.

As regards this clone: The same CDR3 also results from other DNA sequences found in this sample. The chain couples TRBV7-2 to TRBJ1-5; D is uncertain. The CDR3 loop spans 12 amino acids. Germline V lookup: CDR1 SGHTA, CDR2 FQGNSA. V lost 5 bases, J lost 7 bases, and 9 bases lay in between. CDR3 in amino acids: CASSLGSQPQHF. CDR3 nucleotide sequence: TGTGCCAGCAGCCTCGGTTCACAGCCCCAGCATTTT.